Below, 32 T cell receptor beta chains from the same sample are listed, as sequenced in a study of blood T cells in healthy people across ages. Combining a sample-barcoded 5' primer with a J-beta primer mix, a second PCR ran for about 7 to 11 cycles. TCRdb itself ran the 5' RACE reads through MiXCR, one entry per CDR3 protein. The sample yields 1.5 million to 2 million distinct CDR3 sequences, under 30% seen once. Sequencing was carried out using blood. Every receptor here comes from a woman under 40 in good health.

Note on this clonotype: A much more abundant neighbour one base away suggests this may be a read error. The chain links TRBV29-1 to TRBJ2-1; 10 bases fit TRBD2. CDR3 size: 13 residues. CDR1 SQVTM and CDR2 ANQGSEA come from the germline V gene. The CDR3 reads CGVVRAGGGEQFF. As DNA, the CDR3 is TGCGGCGTTGTTCGAGCGGGAGGGGGAGAGCAGTTCTTC.

As to this clonotype: A much larger clone differs by one base, so this may be a read error. The chain has TRBV7-2 and TRBJ2-5; D is ambiguous. Germline V gives CDR1 SGHTA, CDR2 FQGNSA. This CDR3 comprises 12 residues. The V and J ends lost 2 bases and 11 bases respectively, with 12 bases between them. CDR3 amino acids: CASSLIVGEQYF. CDR3 DNA sequence: TGTGCCAGCAGCTTAATAGTAGGTGAGCAGTACTTC.

This chain links TRBV7-3 with TRBJ2-7, with no clear D. The CDR3 length is 13 residues. CDR1 and CDR2 (germline): SGHTA, FQGTGA. V lost 8 bases to trimming and J lost 0 bases, with 11 bases between them. DNA of the CDR3: TGTGCCAGCCGAAGGTCCTTCTCCTACGAGCAGTACTTC. Its protein product is CASRRSFSYEQYF.

This clonotype was seen more than once but under ten times. This chain links TRBV12-5 with TRBJ2-1, with TRBD2 matching 8 bases. With 4 bases clipped from V and 0 bases from J, the junction kept 2 bases outside the gene matches. The CDR3 has 15 residues. Germline lookup yields CDR1 LGHNT and CDR2 FRNRAP. The CDR3 region has the DNA TGTGCTAGTGGTTCGGGAGGGAGCTCCTACAATGAGCAGTTCTTC. It translates to CASGSGGSSYNEQFF.

Remarks on this clonotype: Given a much more abundant clone one base away, this may be a read error. The J gene is TRBJ2-1, the V gene TRBV7-6, with unresolved D. This CDR3 has 14 residues. With 3 bases removed from V and 2 bases from J, the gap between germline ends came to 8 bases. Germline V gene sequence: CDR1 SGHVS, CDR2 FNYEAQ. The CDR3, as DNA: TGTGCCAGCAGCTTTAACGGTACCTACAATGAGCAGTTCTTC. It yields the protein CASSFNGTYNEQFF.

This clonotype came up many times. The chain uses TRBV28 and TRBJ1-4; the D is unclear. The CDR3 runs 15 residues. Germline V lookup: CDR1 MDHEN, CDR2 SYDVKM. V gave up 6 bases and J gave up 8 bases, with 19 bases separating them. Here the CDR3 reads CASSSSIREEEKLFF. CDR3 in DNA: TGTGCCAGCAGCTCTAGTATTAGGGAGGAGGAAAAACTGTTTTTT.

This chain connects TRBV12-5 to TRBJ2-1; D tentatively reads TRBD1 or TRBD2 (5 bases each). The V gene lost 4 bases and the J gene lost 9 bases, with 19 bases spanning the gap. Germline CDR1 reads LGHNT; CDR2 reads FRNRAP. CDR3 length equals 15 residues. Written as DNA, the CDR3 is TGTGCTAGTGGTTCCCCGTGGGGGTACGACGCTGAGCAGTTCTTC. Its protein product is CASGSPWGYDAEQFF.

This clonotype was counted at least ten times. The rearrangement uses TRBV6-5 and TRBJ2-1; 11 bases map to TRBD2. This CDR3 spans 15 amino acids. Trimming cost V 5 bases and J 6 bases; bases outside gene matches: 6. Germline V gene data show CDR1 as MNHEY and CDR2 as SVGAGI. As DNA, the CDR3 is TGTGCCAGCAGTATAGCGGGGGGGCGGGGCAATGAGCAGTTCTTC. As protein: CASSIAGGRGNEQFF.

This clonotype was seen ten or more times. V is TRBV6-1 and J is TRBJ2-1; no reliable D call. From germline, CDR1 is MNHNS and CDR2 SASEGT. This CDR3 has 15 residues. V was shortened by 2 bases and J by 5 bases, with 13 bases between the two germline ends. CDR3 residues: CASSEPGWADNEQFF. CDR3 in DNA: TGTGCCAGCAGTGAACCGGGTTGGGCAGACAATGAGCAGTTCTTC.

About this clonotype itself: The junction and the germline gene differ at one end; a read error may be behind it. The rearrangement joins TRBV29-1 to TRBJ2-6; D is possibly TRBD1 (6 bases). The CDR3 loop spans 15 amino acids. The germline gives CDR1 SQVTM, CDR2 ANQGSEA. The CDR3 reads CNVDQQGTGANVLTF. Here the CDR3 DNA reads TGCAACGTTGATCAACAGGGCACTGGGGCCAACGTCCTGACTTTC.

About this clonotype: An end of the junction does not agree with germline; a read error may underlie this. The rearrangement uses TRBV5-5 and TRBJ1-2; the D is unclear. This CDR3 spans 15 amino acids. Germline assignment: CDR1 SGHKS and CDR2 YYEKEE (reference sequence). This CDR3 is CVSSLDPSGEVGYTF. The CDR3 nucleotides read TGTGTCAGCAGCTTGGATCCCAGTGGTGAGGTCGGCTACACCTTC.

The chain couples TRBV19 to TRBJ2-7, with D possibly being TRBD1 (6 bases). Trimming pared 4 bases from V and 1 base from J, leaving 17 bases between. The CDR3 has 16 residues. Germline V lookup: CDR1 LNHDA, CDR2 SQIVND (reference sequence). The CDR3 bases are TGTGCCAGTAGTACCGGTGGACAGCCCACGTCCTACGAGCAGTACTTC. This gives the protein CASSTGGQPTSYEQYF. Full variable domain (remainder filled in from reference TRBV19 and TRBJ2-7): DGGITQSPKYLFRKEGQNVTLSCEQNLNHDAMYWYRQDPGQGLRLIYYSQIVNDFQKGDIAEGYSVSREKKESFPLTVTSAQKNPTAFYLCASSTGGQPTSYEQYFGPGTRLTVT.

The chain has TRBV12-3 or TRBV12-4 and TRBJ2-7; 7 bases fit TRBD2. With V trimmed by 6 bases and J by 5 bases, 7 bases remained unmatched. The CDR3 is 13 residues long. In nucleotides, the CDR3 is TGTGCCAGCAGGACAGCGGGAAAGGACGAGCAGTACTTC. It specifies CASRTAGKDEQYF.

Comments on this clonotype: Since a much larger clone is just one base distant, this may be a read error. The rearrangement links TRBV5-6 to TRBJ2-3; the match to TRBD2 covers 13 bases. Trimming removed 3 bases from V and 4 bases from J; junction bases left unmatched: 5. Germline V lookup: CDR1 SGHDT, CDR2 YYEEEE. This CDR3 has 16 residues. DNA of the CDR3: TGTGCCAGCAGCTGGACTAGCGGGGGAGGCGCAGATACGCAGTATTTT. Amino acids: CASSWTSGGGADTQYF. Combining the CDR3 with reference TRBV5-6 and TRBJ2-3 gives the whole variable domain DAGVTQSPTHLIKTRGQQVTLRCSPKSGHDTVSWYQQALGQGPQFIFQYYEEEERQRGNFPDRFSGHQFPNYSSELNVNALLLGDSALYLCASSWTSGGGADTQYFGPGTRLTVL.

The V and J genes are TRBV12-3 or TRBV12-4 and TRBJ2-4, with TRBD1 matching 7 bases. The CDR3 is 14 residues long. V lost 8 bases to trimming and J lost 4 bases; unmatched junction nucleotides: 8. CDR3 sequence: CASCPLQGKNIQYF. The CDR3 DNA follows: TGTGCCAGCTGCCCCTTACAGGGGAAAAACATTCAGTACTTC.

The table lists this clonotype with many counts. The chain links TRBV7-2 to TRBJ2-6, with 11 bases aligning to TRBD1. The V gene's germline CDR1 is SGHTA and CDR2 FQGNSA. V gave up 5 bases and J gave up 4 bases; unmatched junction bases: 7. The CDR3 length is 17 residues. This CDR3 reads CASSPGQGAYGANVLTF. DNA for the CDR3: TGTGCCAGCAGCCCCGGACAGGGGGCGTACGGGGCCAACGTCCTGACTTTC. The full variable domain, with the rest looked up from reference TRBV7-2 and TRBJ2-6, is GAGVSQSPSNKVTEKGKDVELRCDPISGHTALYWYRQSLGQGLEFLIYFQGNSAPDKSGLPSDRFSAERTGGSVSTLTIQRTQQEDSAVYLCASSPGQGAYGANVLTFGAGSRLTVL.

The rearrangement links TRBV9 to TRBJ1-3, with D maybe TRBD1 (6 bases). Trimming stripped 3 bases from V and 0 bases from J, with 19 bases between. CDR3 length equals 18 residues. CDR1 is SGDLS and CDR2 is YYNGEE in the germline V gene. CDR3 in amino acids: CASSGVGRGQGSGNTIYF. CDR3 sequence (DNA): TGTGCCAGCAGCGGCGTTGGACGGGGGCAGGGCTCTGGAAACACCATATATTTT.

At least ten counts were recorded for this clonotype. This chain connects TRBV12-3 or TRBV12-4 to TRBJ1-6; a possible D gene is TRBD1 (5 bases). CDR3 length equals 14 residues. V was clipped by 3 bases and J by 9 bases, with 12 bases between them. The CDR3 reads CASSFQGSGSPLHF. The CDR3 nucleotides read TGTGCCAGCAGTTTCCAGGGTTCTGGTTCACCCCTCCACTTT.

Note on this clonotype: The junction differs from germline at one of its ends, possibly a read error. The chain uses TRBV12-3 or TRBV12-4 and TRBJ2-3; 8 positions match TRBD2. This CDR3 is built from 14 residues. The CDR3 region is CASSPRGVTDAQYF. CDR3 coding DNA: TGTGCCAGCAGTCCGCGGGGGGTTACAGATGCGCAGTATTTT.

The chain joins TRBV27 to TRBJ2-7; no reliable D call. This CDR3 spans 15 amino acids. Trimming pared 2 bases from V and 4 bases from J, leaving 15 bases between. The germline V gene encodes CDR1 MNHEY and CDR2 SMNVEV (reference sequence). CDR3 DNA: TGTGCCAGCAGTTTAGTCCCGACCTTACTATACGAGCAGTACTTC. The encoded protein is CASSLVPTLLYEQYF.

This clonotype was counted only a few times. One end of the junction varies from germline; a read error may be responsible. This chain links TRBV4-1 with TRBJ2-5; D is possibly TRBD2 (5 bases). The CDR3 sequence is 12 residues long. Germline CDR1 is MGHRA and CDR2 is YSYEKL. The CDR3 sequence is CAGSQRGETQYF. The CDR3 coding sequence is TGCGCCGGCAGCCAACGGGGAGAGACCCAGTACTTC.

This clonotype was detected a few times. V is TRBV20-1 and J is TRBJ2-1, with 8 positions matching TRBD2. The germline V gene has CDR1 DFQATT and CDR2 SNEGSKA (reference sequence). This CDR3 spans 13 amino acids. CDR3: CTAPAGARNEQFF. In DNA form, the CDR3 reads TGCACCGCACCAGCGGGAGCACGGAATGAGCAGTTCTTC.

This sequence joins TRBV10-2 and TRBJ2-3; D unclear. The germline V gene encodes CDR1 WSHSY and CDR2 SAAADI. There are 12 residues in the CDR3. V lost 7 bases to trimming and J lost 6 bases, with 11 bases between them. CDR3 sequence (DNA): TGCGCCAGCACCACCTTAGGCGATACGCAGTATTTT. Encoded protein: CASTTLGDTQYF.

The chain links TRBV20-1 to TRBJ1-2; 9 bases fit TRBD1. The CDR3 extends over 15 amino acids. V was pared by 6 bases and J by 4 bases, with 12 bases of the junction left unmatched. Per the germline V gene, CDR1 is DFQATT and CDR2 is SNEGSKA (reference sequence). CDR3 amino acids: CSANPPGQGVYGYTF. For the CDR3, the DNA is TGCAGTGCCAACCCCCCGGGACAGGGAGTCTATGGCTACACCTTC.

CDR3: CASSSSPRGVNTEAFF. DNA of the CDR3: TGCGCCAGCAGCTCGAGCCCGCGGGGGGTGAACACTGAAGCTTTCTTT. The rearrangement uses TRBV5-1 and TRBJ1-1; possibly TRBD1 for D (5 bases). Trimming took 3 bases from V and 0 from J, leaving 15 bases between them. CDR1 and CDR2 (germline): SGHRS, YFSETQ. The CDR3 extends over 16 amino acids. Full variable domain (outside the CDR3, taken from reference TRBV5-1 and TRBJ1-1): KAGVTQTPRYLIKTRGQQVTLSCSPISGHRSVSWYQQTPGQGLQFLFEYFSETQRNKGNFPGRFSGRQFSNSRSEMNVSTLELGDSALYLCASSSSPRGVNTEAFFGQGTRLTVV.

This clonotype was found a few times. This chain joins TRBV6-1 and TRBJ2-1, with 7 bases identical to TRBD1. CDR3 length: 12 residues. Germline lookup yields CDR1 MNHNS and CDR2 SASEGT. V shed 6 bases, J shed 7 bases, and the junction held 3 bases outside the gene matches. Here the CDR3 reads CASSDRENEQFF. In nucleotides, the CDR3 is TGTGCCAGCAGCGACAGGGAAAATGAGCAGTTCTTC.

This clonotype was seen more than once but under ten times. The chain is built from TRBV20-1 and TRBJ2-1, with D perhaps TRBD1 or TRBD2 (6 bases each). TRBJ2-7 explains the end of the DNA better; the J call may be wrong. The V gene's germline CDR1 is DFQATT and CDR2 SNEGSKA (reference sequence). This CDR3 has 15 amino acids. The chain's CDR3 is CSVSESRGAGNEQYF. In DNA, the CDR3 is TGCAGTGTCTCAGAGAGTAGGGGGGCGGGAAATGAGCAGTACTTC.

The chain has TRBV3-1 and TRBJ2-7; 9 positions match TRBD1. The CDR3 extends over 14 amino acids. Per the germline V gene, CDR1 is LGHDT and CDR2 is YNNKEL (reference sequence). Trimming took 4 bases from V and 6 from J; bases not matched to a gene: 7. For the CDR3, the DNA is TGTGCCAGCAGCCTTAGGACAGGGGCGTCCGAGCAGTACTTC. Amino acids: CASSLRTGASEQYF.

This chain connects TRBV3-1 to TRBJ2-5; possible D gene TRBD1, 5 bases. Looked up from germline, CDR1 is LGHDT and CDR2 is YNNKEL (reference sequence). The CDR3 totals 15 residues. The V end was cut by 1 base, the J end by 2 bases, with 11 bases between. The CDR3 spells CASSQVLGLQETQYF. In nucleotides, the CDR3 is TGTGCCAGCAGCCAAGTCCTGGGGCTACAAGAGACCCAGTACTTC.

Worth noting for this clonotype: This CDR3 is missing its conserved last phenylalanine or tryptophan, likely due to a read error. The chain is built from TRBV11-2 and TRBJ2-5; maybe TRBD1 (6 bases). Looked up from germline, CDR1 is SGHAT and CDR2 is FQNNGV. The V gene lost 5 bases and the J gene lost 2 bases, with 18 bases spanning the gap. The CDR3 is made up of 16 amino acids. The CDR3 sequence: CASSARDTTPQETQYV. CDR3 in DNA: TGTGCCAGCAGCGCCCGGGACACTACCCCTCAAGAGACCCAGTACGTC.

V and J are TRBV5-1 and TRBJ2-1; D possibly corresponds to TRBD1 (5 bases). The CDR3 covers 12 residues. The germline V gene has CDR1 SGHRS and CDR2 YFSETQ. The ends were cut back, 10 bases at V and 5 bases at J, with 13 bases in the middle. The CDR3 sequence is CAGKYRNNEQFF. Here the CDR3 DNA reads TGCGCCGGCAAGTACAGGAACAATGAGCAGTTCTTC. Full variable domain (outside the CDR3, taken from reference TRBV5-1 and TRBJ2-1): KAGVTQTPRYLIKTRGQQVTLSCSPISGHRSVSWYQQTPGQGLQFLFEYFSETQRNKGNFPGRFSGRQFSNSRSEMNVSTLELGDSALYLCAGKYRNNEQFFGPGTRLTVL.

This chain links TRBV30 with TRBJ1-6; D is perhaps TRBD1 (5 bases). V was shortened by 3 bases and J by 10 bases, with 13 bases between the two germline ends. The CDR3 consists of 13 residues. The germline V gene has CDR1 GTSNPN and CDR2 SVGIG (reference sequence). CDR3 amino acids: CAWRIRAPSPLHF. In DNA, the CDR3 is TGTGCCTGGAGGATCAGGGCTCCCTCACCCCTCCACTTT.